This TCR beta chain is drawn from a study of shared clonotypes between healthy human individuals. The assay was immunoSEQ multiplex PCR, and TCRdb's table has in-frame clones only and misses some. The sample records approximately 500,000 clones, approximately 81% being singletons. Every one of the donors was a Caucasian adult that lived in Nashville, Tennessee. Genomic DNA, for the unsorted samples, came from about 90 million PBMCs. In the case of this clone: Antigen: not known.

Overall study findings and caveats: The researchers took only blood, and tissue repertoires probably look different. Sequencing depth was predicted to influence how clonotypes are shared among donors.

This CDR3 has 16 residues. Germline assignment: CDR1 SQVTM and CDR2 ANQGSEA. V trimming: 6 bases; J trimming: 1 base; junction bases outside the gene matches: 8. The gene calls are TRBV29-1 and TRBJ2-6; 8 bases are shared with TRBD1. Input material: PBMCs. This TCR was sampled from a woman aged 40 to 50 in good health. Some clones in this sample may be carry-over from other donors' samples. CDR3 residues: CSVGQGLGSGANVLTF. The CDR3 region has the DNA TGCAGCGTCGGACAGGGATTGGGATCTGGGGCCAACGTCCTGACTTTC.